This T cell receptor beta chain was documented in a study of blood T cell repertoires in COVID-19. Study at large: The study drew acute and convalescent COVID-19 samples from the United States, Italy and Spain.

The length of the CDR3 is 16 residues. V was trimmed by 2 bases and J by 0 bases, leaving 13 bases between them. Per the germline V gene, CDR1 is KGHSH and CDR2 is LQKENI. Per the study methods: By means of reference gene primer amplification, nucleated cell counts were estimated. Repertoires were generated with immunoSEQ multiplex PCR, while TCRdb's copy carries only in-frame clones and drops some. V, J and clone size derive from that table, while D and trimming were established from the DNA sequence. The sample has about 70,000 clones; roughly 80% are singletons. This chain links TRBV18 with TRBJ2-5; D remains ambiguous. The source of this sequence is a human donor in a cohort sampled during active COVID-19. The sequenced sample consisted of peripheral blood. Written as DNA, the CDR3 is TGTGCCAGCTCACCAGCGAGACACACAAACCAAGAGACCCAGTACTTC. It encodes CASSPARHTNQETQYF.